The clone carrying this TCR beta chain was detected ten times or more. Antigen unknown. This entry is derived from a study of regulatory T cells in long-lasting Graves disease. Study-level points and caveats: Favoring TRBV28, TRBJ1-2 and TRBJ2-5 was a feature seen in persistent disease.

Germline loops: CDR1 MDHEN, CDR2 SYDVKM. With 0 bases removed from V and 6 bases from J, the gap between germline ends came to 12 bases. The CDR3 sequence is 14 residues long. Time point reported: newly diagnosed GD, antithyroid drugs for less than 3 months. There was RNA extracted from PBMCs, and the TCR library was made from it. Building of the TCR beta libraries involved iRepertoire HTBI primers and Arm-PCR of CDR3 regions. From the multiplex PCR reads, TCRdb called clonotypes with MiXCR, one entry per CDR3 protein. The sample contains about 330,000 distinct CDR3 sequences, about 16% of which appear only once. This same sample was also part of a study on T cells in Graves' hyperthyroidism and ophthalmopathy.

This specimen was peripheral blood mononuclear cells (PBMCs), taken at new diagnosis, from a patient treated with antithyroid drugs. The receptor was derived from a woman under 30 with Graves disease. V is TRBV28 and J is TRBJ2-7; D is unresolved. CDR3 DNA: TGTGCCAGCAGTTTATGCCTGCATTTCGGCGAGCAGTACTTC. Residues: CASSLCLHFGEQYF.